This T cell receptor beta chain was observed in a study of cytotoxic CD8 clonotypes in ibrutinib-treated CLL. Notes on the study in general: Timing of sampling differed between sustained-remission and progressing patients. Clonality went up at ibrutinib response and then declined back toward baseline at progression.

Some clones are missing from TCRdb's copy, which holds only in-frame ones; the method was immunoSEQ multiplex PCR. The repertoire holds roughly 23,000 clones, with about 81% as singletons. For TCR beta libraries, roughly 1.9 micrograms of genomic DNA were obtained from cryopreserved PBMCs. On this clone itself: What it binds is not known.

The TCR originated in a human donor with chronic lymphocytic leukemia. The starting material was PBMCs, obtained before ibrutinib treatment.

The CDR3 DNA sequence: TGTGCCAGCAGCAAAGGGTGGGACCCAGCGATGGATGAGCAGTTCTTC. Its protein is CASSKGWDPAMDEQFF. The rearrangement joins TRBV21-1 to TRBJ2-1. TRBV21-1 is recorded as a pseudogene. The CDR3 length is 16 residues.